This T cell receptor (beta chain) was captured by sequencing in a study of T-cell memory formation after mild COVID-19. The germline V gene encodes CDR1 SQVTM and CDR2 ANQGSEA. V trimming: 7 bases; J trimming: 1 base; junction bases outside the gene matches: 5. This CDR3 spans 13 amino acids. This clonotype was observed at least ten times. Its antigen is still unknown. Using constant-segment primers, 5'RACE produced TCR alpha and TCR beta cDNA libraries carrying sample barcodes and UMIs. One entry per CDR3 protein results from TCRdb running MiXCR on the 5' RACE reads. The data show under 90,000 distinct CDR3 sequences, with approximately 15% seen just once and around 31% held by the top ten. Whole-study results and caveats: Several responding clones turned up in pre-infection memory, indicating that cross-reactive memory may have taken part.

The chain joins TRBV29-1 to TRBJ2-3, with 7 positions matching TRBD2. Input material: PBMCs or a T cell subset sorted from them (not recorded which). The sequence was obtained from an adult woman who had mild COVID-19 (a few samples of this study predate the infection). Cell type and time point are not known. The CDR3 DNA is TGCAGCGACCGGGCGGGAGGCACAGATACGCAGTATTTT. Amino acids: CSDRAGGTDTQYF.